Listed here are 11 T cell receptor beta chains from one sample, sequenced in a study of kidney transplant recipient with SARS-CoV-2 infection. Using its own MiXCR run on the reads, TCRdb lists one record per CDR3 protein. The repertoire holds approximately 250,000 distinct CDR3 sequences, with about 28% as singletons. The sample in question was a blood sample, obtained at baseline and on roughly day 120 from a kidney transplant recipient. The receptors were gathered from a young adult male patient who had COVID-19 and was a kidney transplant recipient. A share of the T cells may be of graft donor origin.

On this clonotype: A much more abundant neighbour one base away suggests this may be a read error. In nucleotides, the CDR3 is TGTGCCAGCAGCTTAAACAGGGAGGCCCCCTACGAGCAGTACTTC. This encodes CASSLNREAPYEQYF. The chain combines TRBV7-6 with TRBJ2-7; possibly TRBD1 or TRBD2 for D (6 bases each). In germline, CDR1 is SGHVS, CDR2 FNYEAQ. The CDR3 runs 15 residues. Trimming removed 2 bases from V and 2 bases from J, with 13 bases in between.

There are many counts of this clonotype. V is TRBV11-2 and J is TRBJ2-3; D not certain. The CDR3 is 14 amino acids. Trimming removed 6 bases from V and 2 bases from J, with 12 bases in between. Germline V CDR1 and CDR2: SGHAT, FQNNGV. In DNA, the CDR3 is TGTGCCAGCAGTTTTAGGGCTTCCACAGATACGCAGTATTTT. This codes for CASSFRASTDTQYF.

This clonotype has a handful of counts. In DNA, the CDR3 is TGCGCCAGCAGCTCGCGGGCCCCCAGTGCTCTAAACGTCCTGACTTTC. Its protein is CASSSRAPSALNVLTF. The V call is TRBV5-1, the J call TRBJ2-6; D may be TRBD2 (5 bases). Between the trimmed V and J ends, which lost 3 bases and 10 bases, there was a span of 20 bases. Germline-derived CDR1 and CDR2 are SGHRS and YFSETQ. The CDR3 contains 16 residues.

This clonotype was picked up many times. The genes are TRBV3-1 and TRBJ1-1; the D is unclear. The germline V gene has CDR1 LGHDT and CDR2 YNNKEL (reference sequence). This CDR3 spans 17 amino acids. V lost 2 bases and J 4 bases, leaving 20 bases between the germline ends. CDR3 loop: CASSQISPISIRTEAFF. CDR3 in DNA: TGTGCCAGCAGCCAAATCAGTCCCATTTCAATTCGCACTGAAGCTTTCTTT.

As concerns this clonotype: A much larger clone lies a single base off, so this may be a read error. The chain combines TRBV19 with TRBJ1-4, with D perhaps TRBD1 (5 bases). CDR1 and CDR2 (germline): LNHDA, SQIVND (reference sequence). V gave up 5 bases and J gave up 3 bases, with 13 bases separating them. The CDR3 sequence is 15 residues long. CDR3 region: CASSLGQTANEKLFF. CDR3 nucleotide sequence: TGTGCCAGTAGTCTGGGGCAAACAGCTAATGAAAAACTGTTTTTT.

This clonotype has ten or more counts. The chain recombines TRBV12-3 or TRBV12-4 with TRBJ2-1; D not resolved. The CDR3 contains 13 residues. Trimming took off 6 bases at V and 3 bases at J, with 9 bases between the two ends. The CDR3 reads CASRITHYNEQFF. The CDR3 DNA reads TGTGCCAGCAGGATAACACACTACAATGAGCAGTTCTTC.

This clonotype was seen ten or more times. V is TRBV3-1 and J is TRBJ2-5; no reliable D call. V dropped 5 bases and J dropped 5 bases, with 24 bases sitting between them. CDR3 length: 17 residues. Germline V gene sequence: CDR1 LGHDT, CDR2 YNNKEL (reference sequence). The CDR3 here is CASSVCSPISFSETQYF. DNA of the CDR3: TGTGCCAGCAGCGTTTGTTCTCCCATTTCTTTCTCTGAGACCCAGTACTTC.

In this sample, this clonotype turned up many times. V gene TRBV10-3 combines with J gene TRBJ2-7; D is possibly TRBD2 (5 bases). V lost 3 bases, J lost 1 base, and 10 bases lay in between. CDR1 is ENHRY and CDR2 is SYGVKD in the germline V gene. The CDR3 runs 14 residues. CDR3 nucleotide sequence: TGTGCCATCAGTGATCGGACGGGATCCTACGAGCAGTACTTC. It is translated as CAISDRTGSYEQYF.

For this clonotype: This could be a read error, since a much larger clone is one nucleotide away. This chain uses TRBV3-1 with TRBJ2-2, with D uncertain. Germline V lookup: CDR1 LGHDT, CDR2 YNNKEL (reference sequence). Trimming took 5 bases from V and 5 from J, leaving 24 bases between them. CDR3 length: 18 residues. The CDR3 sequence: CASSFDAPISDLTGELFF. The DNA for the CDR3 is TGTGCCAGCAGCTTCGACGCTCCCATTTCAGACTTGACCGGGGAGCTGTTTTTT. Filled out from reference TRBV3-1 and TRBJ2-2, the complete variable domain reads DTAVSQTPKYLVTQMGNDKSIKCEQNLGHDTMYWYKQDSKKFLKIMFSYNNKELIINETVPNRFSPKSPDKAHLNLHINSLELGDSAVYFCASSFDAPISDLTGELFFGEGSRLTVL.

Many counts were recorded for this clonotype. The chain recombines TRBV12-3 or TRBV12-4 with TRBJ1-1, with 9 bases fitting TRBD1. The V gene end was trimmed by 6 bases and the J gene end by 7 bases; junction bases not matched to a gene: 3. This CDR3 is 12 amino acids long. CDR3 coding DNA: TGTGCCAGCAGGGGACAGGGATATGAAGCTTTCTTT. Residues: CASRGQGYEAFF.

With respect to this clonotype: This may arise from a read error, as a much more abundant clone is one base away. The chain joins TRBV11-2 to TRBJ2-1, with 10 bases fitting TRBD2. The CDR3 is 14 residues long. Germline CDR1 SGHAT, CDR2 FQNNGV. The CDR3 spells CAGSFLAGGDEQFF. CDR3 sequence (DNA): TGTGCCGGCAGCTTTTTAGCGGGAGGTGATGAGCAGTTCTTC.